This TCR beta chain is from a study of PD-L1 blockade in urothelial cancer. Study at large: Atezolizumab therapy began for patients in the mid-2010s, dosed at 1,200 mg intravenously every 3 weeks. Blood was tested 3 weeks (second dose) and 6 weeks into treatment. Blood samples contained a median around 130,000 T cells.

Notes on the study in general: A below-median TCR clonality in blood before treatment predicted better survival.

Some clones are missing from TCRdb's copy, which holds only in-frame ones; the method was immunoSEQ multiplex PCR. Of 84,000 or so clones in the sample, over 65% are singletons; the top ten hold under 15%. Time point described: pretreatment peripheral blood. Germline assignment: CDR1 SGHVS and CDR2 FNYEAQ. This CDR3 is built from 12 residues. A few counts support this clone. The target antigen is unknown. This chain joins TRBV7-6 and TRBJ2-7; TRBD1 is a possible D gene (6 bases). The sample here was PBMCs, taken around atezolizumab (anti-PD-L1) treatment. The clonotype comes from a man in his sixties with urothelial cancer. The CDR3 region has the DNA TGTGCGAGCGGACAGCCGAATTACGAGCAGTACTTC. Translating it yields CASGQPNYEQYF.